These T cell receptor beta chains were read from a single sample in a study of blood T cell repertoires in COVID-19. TCRdb's copy holds only in-frame clones and misses some; the assay was immunoSEQ multiplex PCR. Of 100,000 or so clones in the sample, around four fifths are singletons; the top ten hold 12%. The sample comprised peripheral blood. The receptors here all came from a woman in her 70s with active or convalescent COVID-19. CDR3s include the opening cysteine and the closing phenylalanine or tryptophan. The D gene is left open where the match is weak. Only part of the rows carry a size: once, few, many, or a class if the clone is expanded.

len,v_gene,abundance,j_gene,d_gene,CDR3aa,CDR3nt
18,TRBV13,few,TRBJ2-1,TRBD1,CASSSFTEPGTDYNEQFF,TGTGCCAGCAGCTCATTTACCGAACCCGGGACAGATTACAATGAGCAGTTCTTC
14,TRBV6-5,.,TRBJ2-5,.,CASSKGATQETQYF,TGTGCCAGCAGTAAGGGAGCAACCCAAGAGACCCAGTACTTC
14,TRBV10-2,.,TRBJ2-7,.,CATYPSLSGVPQYF,TGCGCCACCTACCCATCGCTTTCAGGGGTTCCCCAGTACTTC
13,TRBV5-1,.,TRBJ1-2,.,CASSPESNYGYTF,TGCGCCAGCAGCCCAGAATCTAACTATGGCTACACCTTC
14,TRBV2,.,TRBJ2-1,TRBD2,CASRASGGYNEQFF,TGTGCCAGCAGGGCAAGCGGGGGATACAATGAGCAGTTCTTC
14,TRBV29-1,.,TRBJ2-7,TRBD1,CSVTGQANSYEQYF,TGCAGCGTTACCGGACAGGCCAACTCCTACGAGCAGTACTTC
14,TRBV7-2,.,TRBJ2-4,.,CASAESLAKNIQYF,TGTGCCAGCGCCGAGAGCCTAGCCAAAAACATTCAGTACTTC
14,TRBV5-4,.,TRBJ1-2,TRBD1,CASSFDRAVYGYTF,TGTGCCAGCAGCTTCGACAGGGCCGTCTATGGCTACACCTTC
14,TRBV18,.,TRBJ1-4,TRBD1,CASSRQGAREKLFF,TGTGCCAGCTCACGCCAGGGGGCGAGGGAAAAACTGTTTTTT
16,TRBV5-1,few,TRBJ2-1,.,CASSLDETHSYNEQFF,TGCGCCAGCAGCTTGGACGAGACACACTCCTACAATGAGCAGTTCTTC
13,TRBV6-5,once,TRBJ1-4,.,CASGTPFLGKLFF,TGTGCCAGTGGGACTCCCTTCCTGGGAAAACTGTTTTTT
16,TRBV4-1,once,TRBJ2-2,.,CASSRDSGGDTGELFF,TGCGCCAGCAGCCGAGACAGCGGCGGGGACACCGGGGAGCTGTTTTTT
14,TRBV10-3,.,TRBJ1-5,TRBD1,CAISGGTGGQPQHF,TGTGCCATCAGTGGGGGGACAGGGGGGCAGCCCCAGCATTTT
15,TRBV7-9,.,TRBJ1-2,.,CASSLLITGSYGYTF,TGTGCCAGCAGCTTACTGATAACAGGATCTTATGGCTACACCTTC
13,TRBV2,.,TRBJ2-3,.,CASKRQSTDTQYF,TGTGCCAGCAAACGACAGAGCACAGATACGCAGTATTTT
15,TRBV5-6,.,TRBJ2-5,TRBD2,CASSWGLAGGKTQYF,TGTGCCAGCAGCTGGGGACTAGCGGGGGGGAAGACCCAGTACTTC
14,TRBV7-9,.,TRBJ2-7,.,CASSLGNSGSEQYF,TGTGCCAGCAGCTTAGGGAATAGCGGCTCCGAGCAGTACTTC
14,TRBV6-1,few,TRBJ1-5,.,CASSEAQVGQPQHF,TGTGCCAGCAGTGAAGCGCAGGTGGGTCAGCCCCAGCATTTT
13,TRBV2,.,TRBJ2-1,.,CASSEGRLGEQFF,TGTGCCAGCAGTGAAGGGCGCCTAGGTGAGCAGTTCTTC
15,TRBV7-9,.,TRBJ2-3,TRBD2,CASSRTSGYTDTQYF,TGTGCCAGCAGCCGGACTAGCGGATACACAGATACGCAGTATTTT
17,TRBV3-1/TRBV3-2,.,TRBJ1-1,.,CASSHPPTRGARTEAFF,TGTGCCAGCAGCCACCCCCCCACCCGGGGGGCTCGCACTGAAGCTTTCTTT
18,TRBV21-1,.,TRBJ2-3,.,CASSISGTSGGCTDTQYF,TGTGCCAGCAGCATATCCGGGACTAGCGGGGGGTGCACAGATACGCAGTATTTT
14,TRBV27,once,TRBJ2-2,TRBD1,CASRWTGYTGELFF,TGTGCCAGCAGGTGGACAGGGTACACCGGGGAGCTGTTTTTT
14,TRBV6-5,few,TRBJ1-2,.,CASRNGLGEGGYTF,TGTGCCAGCAGGAATGGGTTAGGGGAGGGCGGCTACACCTTC
11,TRBV6-5,.,TRBJ1-2,.,CASSTTGSYTF,TGTGCCAGCAGTACGACTGGCAGCTACACCTTC
19,TRBV14,.,TRBJ1-4,.,CASSQEKTGLWDEREKLFF,TGTGCCAGCAGCCAAGAGAAAACAGGGCTTTGGGATGAGAGGGAAAAACTGTTTTTT
11,TRBV20-1,few,TRBJ1-2,.,CSATSRHGYTF,TGCAGTGCTACAAGCAGGCATGGCTACACCTTC
17,TRBV7-9,.,TRBJ2-3,TRBD2,CASSLLGLAGGRDTQYF,TGTGCCAGCAGCCTCCTGGGACTAGCGGGGGGCCGGGATACGCAGTATTTT
18,TRBV19,once,TRBJ2-3,TRBD1,CASSTPKHTGDSTDTQYF,TGTGCCAGTAGTACCCCAAAACATACAGGGGACAGCACAGATACGCAGTATTTT
16,TRBV7-8,once,TRBJ2-5,TRBD2,CASSQKRGVYRETQYF,TGTGCCAGCAGCCAGAAGCGGGGGGTTTATCGAGAGACCCAGTACTTC
15,TRBV4-1,.,TRBJ1-4,TRBD1,CASSQHRGRDEKLFF,TGCGCCAGCAGCCAGCACAGGGGGCGTGATGAAAAACTGTTTTTT
14,TRBV4-3,.,TRBJ1-1,.,CASSQDSGGTEAFF,TGCGCCAGCAGCCAAGATTCGGGAGGCACTGAAGCTTTCTTT
14,TRBV11-2,.,TRBJ1-1,.,CASSLVRGGTEAFF,TGTGCCAGCAGCTTAGTGCGGGGCGGCACTGAAGCTTTCTTT
17,TRBV4-1,.,TRBJ2-2,TRBD2,CACSAGAGGLSTGELFF,TGCGCCTGCTCGGCGGGGGCGGGGGGGCTCAGCACCGGGGAGCTGTTTTTT
15,TRBV5-1,.,TRBJ2-2,.,CASSSGRGNTGELFF,TGCGCCAGCAGCTCGGGGCGGGGGAACACCGGGGAGCTGTTTTTT
18,TRBV4-3,.,TRBJ1-5,.,CASSQDPPQGSYYQPQHF,TGCGCCAGCAGCCAAGATCCTCCTCAGGGTTCCTACTATCAGCCCCAGCATTTT
15,TRBV19,.,TRBJ1-2,.,CASSPADRTNYGYTF,TGTGCCAGTAGTCCGGCGGACAGAACGAACTATGGCTACACCTTC
12,TRBV12-3/TRBV12-4,.,TRBJ1-1,.,CASSYDSTEAFF,TGTGCCAGCAGTTATGACAGCACTGAAGCTTTCTTT
17,TRBV3-1/TRBV3-2,.,TRBJ2-4,.,CASSLGGGYLAKNIQYF,TGTGCCAGCAGCCTGGGAGGGGGATACCTAGCCAAAAACATTCAGTACTTC
13,TRBV7-9,.,TRBJ2-7,TRBD1,CASSFTGVGEQYF,TGTGCCAGCAGCTTCACAGGGGTAGGAGAGCAGTACTTC
13,TRBV11-2,.,TRBJ1-2,.,CASSFQSGYGYTF,TGTGCCAGCAGCTTTCAAAGCGGGTATGGCTACACCTTC
16,TRBV6-4,.,TRBJ2-1,TRBD2,CASSPGTSGGADEQFF,TGTGCCAGCAGCCCCGGGACTAGCGGGGGGGCTGATGAGCAGTTCTTC
15,TRBV9,.,TRBJ2-7,TRBD1,CASSVGRQGIYEQYF,TGTGCCAGCAGCGTAGGTAGACAGGGGATTTACGAGCAGTACTTC
14,TRBV29-1,.,TRBJ2-3,.,CSVEDRGSTDTQYF,TGCAGCGTTGAAGATAGGGGCAGCACAGATACGCAGTATTTT
14,TRBV7-2,.,TRBJ2-7,.,CASSILPEAGEQYF,TGTGCCAGCAGCATCTTACCGGAGGCGGGCGAGCAGTACTTC
16,TRBV4-1,few,TRBJ2-3,.,CASSQDQGHSLGTQYF,TGCGCCAGCAGCCAAGATCAGGGCCATTCTTTGGGAACGCAGTATTTT
13,TRBV18,.,TRBJ2-7,TRBD1,CASSLLPGGEQYF,TGTGCCAGCTCACTCCTTCCAGGGGGCGAGCAGTACTTC
11,TRBV6-2/TRBV6-3,.,TRBJ1-2,.,CASSSGGGYTF,TGTGCCAGCAGTTCGGGGGGTGGCTACACCTTC
13,TRBV18,.,TRBJ2-7,TRBD1,CASSPGQTNEQYF,TGTGCCAGCTCACCGGGACAGACAAACGAGCAGTACTTC